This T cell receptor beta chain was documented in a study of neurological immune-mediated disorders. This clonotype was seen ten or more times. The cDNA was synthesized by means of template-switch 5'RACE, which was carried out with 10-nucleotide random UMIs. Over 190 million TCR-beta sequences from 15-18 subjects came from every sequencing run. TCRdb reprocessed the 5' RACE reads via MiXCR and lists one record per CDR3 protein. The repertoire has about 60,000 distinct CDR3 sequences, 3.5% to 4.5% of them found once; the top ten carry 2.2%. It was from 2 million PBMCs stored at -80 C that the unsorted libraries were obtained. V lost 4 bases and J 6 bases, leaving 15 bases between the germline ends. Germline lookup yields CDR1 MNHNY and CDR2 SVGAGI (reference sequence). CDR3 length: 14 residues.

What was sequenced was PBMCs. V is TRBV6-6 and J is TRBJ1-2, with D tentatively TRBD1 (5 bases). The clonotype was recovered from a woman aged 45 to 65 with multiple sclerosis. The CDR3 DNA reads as TGTGCCAGCAGTTCCCGTGCGGGGGTCGATGGCTACACCTTC. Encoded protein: CASSSRAGVDGYTF.